Each of the 21 T cell receptor beta chains below was sequenced from the same sample in a study of blood T cell repertoires in COVID-19. Method: immunoSEQ multiplex PCR; TCRdb's copy keeps in-frame clones and lacks some. The table shows some 260,000 clones, with approximately 82% occurring only once. Input material: peripheral blood. The origin of the receptors is a woman between 18 and 30 years old with acute or convalescent COVID-19.

This clone was seen a few times. This chain connects TRBV29-1 to TRBJ2-1; D may be TRBD2 (7 bases). The germline V gene has CDR1 SQVTM and CDR2 ANQGSEA. V dropped 6 bases and J dropped 5 bases, with 14 bases sitting between them. This CDR3 has 13 residues. The chain's CDR3 is CSVRSGTNNEQFF. The CDR3 coding sequence is TGCAGCGTAAGGAGCGGGACAAACAATGAGCAGTTCTTC.

The chain uses TRBV7-8 and TRBJ2-1; D is unresolved. Per the germline V gene, CDR1 is SGHVS and CDR2 is FQNEAQ. The CDR3 has 16 residues. V lost 8 bases to trimming and J lost 4 bases, with 21 bases between them. CDR3 in amino acids: CASGLIFQRRYNEQFF. The CDR3 DNA reads TGTGCCAGCGGCCTTATTTTCCAGCGTAGATACAATGAGCAGTTCTTC.

V and J are TRBV23-1 and TRBJ2-2, with 8 positions matching TRBD1. TRBV23-1 is known as an ORF, though its function is uncertain. CDR3 length: 17 residues. With V trimmed by 6 bases and J by 1 base, 10 bases remained unmatched. The CDR3 spells CASSPNRDRRNTGELFF. CDR3 DNA sequence: TGCGCCAGCAGCCCAAACCGGGACAGGAGGAACACCGGGGAGCTGTTTTTT.

This chain links TRBV5-5 with TRBJ1-5; D might be TRBD1 (6 bases). Germline loops: CDR1 SGHKS, CDR2 YYEKEE (reference sequence). This CDR3 region has 15 residues. V shed 2 bases and J shed 4 bases, with 13 bases lying between them. The CDR3 DNA sequence: TGTGCCAGCAGCTTCATAGGCGACAGGAATCAGCCCCAGCATTTT. Translation gives CASSFIGDRNQPQHF.

This chain's CDR3 is CASSPGQGLSYEQYF. The DNA for the CDR3 is TGCGCCAGCAGCCCTGGACAGGGACTCTCCTACGAGCAGTACTTC. The chain couples TRBV5-1 to TRBJ2-7; TRBD1 matches at 8 bases. This CDR3 region has 15 residues. The germline V gene encodes CDR1 SGHRS and CDR2 YFSETQ. Losses at the gene ends were 4 bases for V and 0 bases for J; bases not matched to a gene: 6.

The chain joins TRBV9 to TRBJ2-6; 7 nucleotides agree with TRBD2. Trimming at V came to 2 bases and at J to 0 bases, leaving 8 bases not matched to a gene. The V gene's germline CDR1 is SGDLS and CDR2 YYNGEE. The CDR3 has 18 residues. The chain's CDR3 is CASSVGGGKSSGANVLTF. CDR3 DNA: TGTGCCAGCAGCGTTGGGGGAGGGAAGAGCTCTGGGGCCAACGTCCTGACTTTC.

The V gene is TRBV19, the J gene TRBJ2-1, with 7 bases that match TRBD1. Germline-derived CDR1 and CDR2 are LNHDA and SQIVND (reference sequence). This CDR3 region has 16 residues. The V segment lost 8 bases and the J segment 1 base; nucleotides outside the gene matches: 11. The CDR3 region is CASAKAGGISYNEQFF. CDR3 DNA sequence: TGTGCCAGTGCCAAGGCAGGGGGTATATCCTACAATGAGCAGTTCTTC.

The chain combines TRBV28 with TRBJ1-1, with TRBD1 as a possible D gene (6 bases). V dropped 6 bases and J dropped 5 bases, with 19 bases sitting between them. The germline CDR1 and CDR2 sequences are MDHEN and SYDVKM. The length of the CDR3 is 15 residues. The CDR3 DNA is TGTGCCAGCAGCCCCCCAGGGGTCCCGGGGACTGAAGCTTTCTTT. Protein: CASSPPGVPGTEAFF.

The V call is TRBV4-3, the J call TRBJ2-3; TRBD2 matches at 10 bases. Germline lookup yields CDR1 LGHNA and CDR2 YSLEER. This CDR3 comprises 15 residues. V was pared by 1 base and J by 4 bases, with 2 bases of the junction left unmatched. CDR3 in DNA: TGCGCCAGCAGCCAAGGACTAGCGGGCTCAGATACGCAGTATTTT. This sequence encodes CASSQGLAGSDTQYF.

V usage is TRBV6-5 and J usage is TRBJ1-2; TRBD1 matches 8 bases. CDR1 and CDR2 from the germline V gene are MNHEY and SVGAGI. The CDR3 length is 15 residues. Trimming at V came to 4 bases and at J to 4 bases, leaving 8 bases not matched to a gene. CDR3 region: CASSSPQGAIYGYTF. The CDR3 DNA follows: TGTGCCAGCAGTTCCCCCCAGGGGGCGATCTATGGCTACACCTTC.

For this clone: Other DNA sequences in this sample translate to the same CDR3. V gene TRBV7-2 combines with J gene TRBJ1-5; 7 bases line up with TRBD1. Germline V gene lookup returns CDR1 SGHTA and CDR2 FQGNSA. The junction had 8 bases not matched to a gene; V was cut back by 5 bases and J by 7 bases. The CDR3 extends over 14 amino acids. CDR3 DNA: TGTGCCAGCAGCCCCAGACAGGGTGGGCAGCCCCAGCATTTT. This gives the protein CASSPRQGGQPQHF.

The chain uses TRBV29-1 and TRBJ2-1; 8 bases agree with TRBD2. Germline CDR1 reads SQVTM; CDR2 reads ANQGSEA. V shed 4 bases and J 0 bases; nucleotides not matched to a gene: 14. The CDR3 has 18 residues. CDR3 nucleotide sequence: TGCAGCGTTGTCGGGAGGGCCACGGTAGGGAGCTCCTACAATGAGCAGTTCTTC. This translates into CSVVGRATVGSSYNEQFF.

The chain carries TRBV30 and TRBJ2-1; 13 bases align to TRBD2. The germline V gene encodes CDR1 GTSNPN and CDR2 SVGIG (reference sequence). V was pared by 3 bases and J by 8 bases, with 13 bases of the junction left unmatched. This CDR3 is 17 amino acids long. CDR3 sequence reads: CAWRLAGGPGSRDEQFF. CDR3 DNA sequence: TGTGCCTGGAGACTAGCGGGAGGGCCGGGTTCACGCGATGAGCAGTTCTTC.

This chain connects TRBV4-3 to TRBJ2-1; 7 bases map to TRBD2. The trim removed 0 bases at V and 9 bases at J, leaving 5 bases unmatched. CDR3 length: 14 residues. CDR1 is LGHNA and CDR2 is YSLEER in the germline V gene. CDR3 in amino acids: CASSQDSGIGEQFF. CDR3 nucleotides: TGCGCCAGCAGCCAAGACAGCGGGATCGGTGAGCAGTTCTTC.

This sequence joins TRBV9 and TRBJ2-3; 8 bases map to TRBD2. The V gene end was trimmed by 0 bases and the J gene end by 4 bases; junction bases not matched to a gene: 7. The CDR3 sequence is 16 residues long. The germline V gene has CDR1 SGDLS and CDR2 YYNGEE. The CDR3 DNA reads TGTGCCAGCAGCGTAGAGAATCTAGCGGGCCCAGATACGCAGTATTTT. Its translation is CASSVENLAGPDTQYF. The variable domain in full, with the rest retrieved from reference TRBV9 and TRBJ2-3, is DSGVTQTPKHLITATGQRVTLRCSPRSGDLSVYWYQQSLDQGLQFLIQYYNGEERAKGNILERFSAQQFPDLHSELNLSSLELGDSALYFCASSVENLAGPDTQYFGPGTRLTVL.

V and J are TRBV30 and TRBJ2-1, with 10 nucleotides matching TRBD2. The CDR3 has 17 residues. Losses at the gene ends were 0 bases for V and 7 bases for J; bases not matched to a gene: 12. Germline V gene lookup returns CDR1 GTSNPN and CDR2 SVGIG (reference sequence). The CDR3 DNA sequence: TGTGCCTGGAGTGTCTGGCTAGCGGGAGTAAGTGGGAATGAGCAGTTCTTC. Protein product: CAWSVWLAGVSGNEQFF.

This rearrangement joins TRBV6-5 to TRBJ2-5, with 7 bases fitting TRBD1. Germline V gives CDR1 MNHEY, CDR2 SVGAGI. With V trimmed by 6 bases and J by 0 bases, 1 base remained unmatched. The CDR3 runs to 13 residues. CDR3 nucleotide sequence: TGTGCCAGCAGGGGACAGTACCAAGAGACCCAGTACTTC. Protein sequence: CASRGQYQETQYF.

This clone was detected a few times. Other DNA sequences in the sample encode the same CDR3. The CDR3 spells CASRRTGTNTEAFF. The CDR3 bases are TGTGCCAGCAGAAGGACAGGGACGAACACTGAAGCTTTCTTT. The J gene is TRBJ1-1, the V gene TRBV6-5; 8 nucleotides line up with TRBD1. CDR3 length: 14 amino acids. Germline lookup yields CDR1 MNHEY and CDR2 SVGAGI. The ends lost 6 bases at V and 1 base at J; junction bases unmatched: 4.

The CDR3 loop is CASSLAAGNEQFF. The CDR3, as DNA: TGTGCCAGCAGCTTAGCTGCAGGCAATGAGCAGTTCTTC. The chain joins TRBV11-3 to TRBJ2-1; D not resolved. The CDR3 sequence is 13 residues long. The germline V gene has CDR1 SGHNT and CDR2 YENEEA. Trimming removed 1 base at V and 6 bases at J, with 7 bases between. Filled out from reference TRBV11-3 and TRBJ2-1, the complete variable domain reads EAGVVQSPRYKIIEKKQPVAFWCNPISGHNTLYWYLQNLGQGPELLIRYENEEAVDDSQLPKDRFSAERLKGVDSTLKIQPAELGDSAVYLCASSLAAGNEQFFGPGTRLTVL.

The CDR3 protein is CASVIRTGVSGNTIYF. The CDR3 DNA reads TGTGCCAGCGTGATCCGGACAGGGGTCTCTGGAAACACCATATATTTT. The gene calls are TRBV27 and TRBJ1-3, with TRBD1 identical over 9 bases. Germline CDR1 and CDR2: MNHEY and SMNVEV (reference sequence). The CDR3 covers 16 residues. V lost 8 bases and J lost 0; bases outside the gene matches: 8.

This clone has a handful of counts. The chain recombines TRBV5-1 with TRBJ2-7; TRBD2 matches at 7 bases. Germline assignment: CDR1 SGHRS and CDR2 YFSETQ. The CDR3 sequence is 15 residues long. Losses at the gene ends were 0 bases for V and 5 bases for J; bases not matched to a gene: 8. CDR3 loop: CASSLEGLSGHEQYF. CDR3 sequence (DNA): TGCGCCAGCAGCTTGGAGGGACTATCGGGCCACGAGCAGTACTTC.